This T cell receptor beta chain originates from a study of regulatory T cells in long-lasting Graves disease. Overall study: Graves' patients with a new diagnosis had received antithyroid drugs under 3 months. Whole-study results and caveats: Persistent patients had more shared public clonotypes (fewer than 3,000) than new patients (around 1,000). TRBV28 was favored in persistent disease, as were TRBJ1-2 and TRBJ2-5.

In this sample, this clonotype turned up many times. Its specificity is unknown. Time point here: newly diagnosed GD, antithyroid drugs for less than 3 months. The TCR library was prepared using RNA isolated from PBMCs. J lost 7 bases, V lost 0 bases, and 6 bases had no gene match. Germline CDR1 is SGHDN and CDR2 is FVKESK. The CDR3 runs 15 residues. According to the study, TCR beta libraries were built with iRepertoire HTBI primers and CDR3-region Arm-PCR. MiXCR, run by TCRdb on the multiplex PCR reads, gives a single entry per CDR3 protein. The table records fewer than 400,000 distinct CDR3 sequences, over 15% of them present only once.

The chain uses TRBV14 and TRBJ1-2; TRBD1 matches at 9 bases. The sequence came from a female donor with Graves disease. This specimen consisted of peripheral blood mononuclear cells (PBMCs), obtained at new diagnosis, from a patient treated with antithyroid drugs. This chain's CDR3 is CASSQETGGYGGYTF. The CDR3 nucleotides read TGTGCCAGCAGCCAAGAAACAGGGGGCTATGGTGGCTACACCTTC.